This T cell receptor (beta chain) was obtained from a study of cytomegalovirus exposure and HLA in healthy donors. Study outcomes and limitations: CMV serostatus was the only recorded immune exposure for donors. Within the data, a cluster of highly shared sequence variants was likely a sequencing artifact. Reported findings show TCR beta sequences accurately forecast HLA-A and HLA-B alleles in most subjects. A few V segments could not be told apart, such as TRBV6-2 and TRBV6-3, and were left out.

Vbeta (60) and Jbeta (13) primers were used in the PCR. Data came from immunoSEQ multiplex PCR; TCRdb stores just in-frame clones and leaves some out. This table has 70,000 to 95,000 clones, about 80% appearing once. This CDR3 spans 12 amino acids. CDR1 is MNHNY, CDR2 SVGAGI, per germline (reference sequence). V was pared by 2 bases and J by 10 bases, with 11 bases between. For this clone: Antigen: not known.

The origin of this receptor is a man between 25 and 39 years old in good health and CMV-seropositive. Sequenced material: PBMCs. V is TRBV6-6 and J is TRBJ1-1, with D perhaps matching TRBD1 (5 bases). CDR3 nucleotide sequence: TGTGCCAGCAGTTACGACGACAGAACAGCTTTCTTT. It translates to CASSYDDRTAFF.